One sample yielded the 9 T cell receptor beta chains listed below, sequenced in a study of T cell changes during pregnancy in multiple sclerosis. This table comes from immunoSEQ multiplex PCR, and its TCRdb copy is limited to in-frame clones, with some not included. The profile covers about 79,000 clones, with about 93% appearing a single time and more than 0.45% taken by the ten largest. Material: CD4+ T cells from peripheral blood mononuclear cells, obtained in the second trimester of pregnancy. These receptors all stem from a female donor with multiple sclerosis, enrolled in a pregnancy study.

The chain links TRBV27 to TRBJ2-5, with D possibly being TRBD2 (6 bases). V lost 3 bases, J lost 3 bases, and 20 bases lay in between. Germline V gives CDR1 MNHEY, CDR2 SMNVEV (reference sequence). The CDR3 runs to 17 residues. The CDR3 protein is CASSFGSGWRGKETQYF. In nucleotides, the CDR3 is TGTGCCAGCAGTTTTGGTTCGGGGTGGCGGGGTAAAGAGACCCAGTACTTC.

The table lists this clone with a count of one. This chain uses TRBV7-2 with TRBJ1-1; TRBD1 matches at 7 bases. The CDR3 has 14 residues. Germline assignment: CDR1 SGHTA and CDR2 FQGNSA. The V and J ends lost 2 bases and 3 bases, in that order; junction bases with no gene match: 3. The DNA for the CDR3 is TGTGCCAGCAGCTTAACCAGGGGGTACACTGAAGCTTTCTTT. Translation gives CASSLTRGYTEAFF.

This CDR3 reads CASSIVPTGVVNQPQHF. CDR3 bases: TGTGCCAGTAGTATAGTCCCGACGGGGGTGGTAAATCAGCCCCAGCATTTT. The V and J genes are TRBV19 and TRBJ1-5; TRBD1 is a possible D gene (5 bases). Trimming removed 1 base from V and 4 bases from J, with 17 bases in between. CDR1 is LNHDA, CDR2 SQIVND, per germline (reference sequence). This CDR3 spans 17 amino acids.

The rearrangement joins TRBV7-6 to TRBJ1-2; D is unclear. The germline gives CDR1 SGHVS, CDR2 FNYEAQ. The CDR3 spans 19 residues. The germline V and J ends were trimmed by 5 bases and 3 bases, with 28 bases remaining between them. The CDR3 loop is CASSPVHVSAGFHHYGYTF. In nucleotides, the CDR3 is TGTGCCAGCAGCCCCGTTCATGTAAGCGCTGGCTTCCATCACTATGGCTACACCTTC.

J is TRBJ1-6 and V is TRBV19; 9 bases are a match to TRBD1. Germline V gives CDR1 LNHDA, CDR2 SQIVND (reference sequence). Germline trimming cut 4 bases from V and 10 bases from J; bases unmatched to any gene: 11. This CDR3 region has 16 residues. DNA for the CDR3: TGTGCCAGTAGTACAGCCCAGGGACAGGGCCAATCACCCCTCCACTTT. Translating gives CASSTAQGQGQSPLHF.

The V and J genes are TRBV18 and TRBJ2-1, with 14 bases identical to TRBD2. CDR1 KGHSH and CDR2 LQKENI come from the germline V gene. The CDR3 has 19 residues. V lost 6 bases, J lost 1 base, and 11 bases stayed unmatched. CDR3 protein: CASSGGLAGAAGSYNEQFF. DNA for the CDR3: TGTGCCAGCTCTGGGGGACTAGCGGGAGCGGCGGGGTCCTACAATGAGCAGTTCTTC.

In this sample, this clone turned up once. The V and J genes are TRBV6-6 and TRBJ2-7; 10 bases line up with TRBD2. The V gene's germline CDR1 is MNHNY and CDR2 SVGAGI (reference sequence). V was clipped by 2 bases and J by 3 bases; unmatched bases: 4. This CDR3 has 15 amino acids. CDR3 sequence: CASSYGLAGVYEQYF. CDR3 DNA sequence: TGTGCCAGCAGTTACGGGCTAGCGGGAGTCTACGAGCAGTACTTC.

The chain combines TRBV9 with TRBJ2-1; 9 bases align to TRBD2. This CDR3 is built from 16 residues. Germline V gives CDR1 SGDLS, CDR2 YYNGEE. V trimming: 4 bases; J trimming: 3 bases; junction bases outside the gene matches: 8. Here the CDR3 reads CASSPRGGAIYNEQFF. CDR3 bases: TGTGCCAGCAGCCCGCGCGGGGGGGCGATCTACAATGAGCAGTTCTTC.

The gene calls are TRBV19 and TRBJ2-2; TRBD1 matches 9 bases. V shed 3 bases, J shed 5 bases, and the junction held 4 bases outside the gene matches. Germline loops: CDR1 LNHDA, CDR2 SQIVND (reference sequence). CDR3 length equals 15 residues. DNA of the CDR3: TGTGCCAGTAGTATGGGACAGGGCCGGACCGGGGAGCTGTTTTTT. This translates into CASSMGQGRTGELFF. The whole variable domain, filled in from reference TRBV19 and TRBJ2-2, reads DGGITQSPKYLFRKEGQNVTLSCEQNLNHDAMYWYRQDPGQGLRLIYYSQIVNDFQKGDIAEGYSVSREKKESFPLTVTSAQKNPTAFYLCASSMGQGRTGELFFGEGSRLTVL.